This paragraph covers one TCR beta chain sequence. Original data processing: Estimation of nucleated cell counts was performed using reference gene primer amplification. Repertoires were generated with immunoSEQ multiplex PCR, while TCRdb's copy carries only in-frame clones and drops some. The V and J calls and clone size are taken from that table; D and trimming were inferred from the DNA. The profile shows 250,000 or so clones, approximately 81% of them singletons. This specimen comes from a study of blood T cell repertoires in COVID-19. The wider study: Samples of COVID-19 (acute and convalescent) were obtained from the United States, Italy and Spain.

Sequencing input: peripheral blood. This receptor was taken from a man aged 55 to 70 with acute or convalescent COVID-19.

The CDR3 here is CASSSPSGVGTDTQYF. CDR3 DNA sequence: TGCGCCAGCAGCTCCCCTAGCGGCGTCGGCACAGATACGCAGTATTTT. V gene TRBV5-1 combines with J gene TRBJ2-3; 7 nucleotides align to TRBD2. Per germline, CDR1 SGHRS and CDR2 YFSETQ. This CDR3 contains 16 residues. V was pared by 3 bases and J by 1 base, with 8 bases of the junction left unmatched.